Each of the 13 T cell receptor beta chains below was sequenced from the same sample in a study of T cell changes during pregnancy in multiple sclerosis. Data came from immunoSEQ multiplex PCR; TCRdb stores just in-frame clones and leaves some out. The sample records about 75,000 clones, approximately 90% being singletons. Specimen: CD4+ T cells from peripheral blood mononuclear cells, collected before pregnancy. The receptors stem from a female donor with multiple sclerosis, enrolled in a pregnancy study.

This clone came up once. The chain combines TRBV6-1 with TRBJ1-5; 8 bases line up with TRBD1. The CDR3 runs 14 residues. The V and J ends lost 6 bases and 1 base, in that order; junction bases with no gene match: 2. Germline V gene lookup returns CDR1 MNHNS and CDR2 SASEGT. The CDR3 here is CASRGTGSNQPQHF. The DNA of the CDR3 is TGTGCCAGCAGGGGGACAGGAAGCAATCAGCCCCAGCATTTT.

This sequence joins TRBV5-8 and TRBJ1-5, with 9 bases lining up with TRBD1. The CDR3 is 16 amino acids. V was pared by 0 bases and J by 4 bases, with 5 bases of the junction left unmatched. Per the germline V gene, CDR1 is SGHTS and CDR2 is YDEGEE. For the CDR3, the DNA is TGTGCCAGCAGCTTGGCCCCGGGACAGGGAAATCAGCCCCAGCATTTT. It is translated as CASSLAPGQGNQPQHF.

This clone was counted between two and nine times. The chain employs TRBV19 and TRBJ2-6, with D possibly matching TRBD1 (6 bases). Deletions cut 6 bases from V and 0 bases from J, with 6 bases between. Germline values: CDR1 LNHDA, CDR2 SQIVND (reference sequence). CDR3 length: 14 residues. The DNA of the CDR3 is TGTGCCAGTAGGACAGGCTCTGGGGCCAACGTCCTGACTTTC. It yields the protein CASRTGSGANVLTF.

V is TRBV25-1 and J is TRBJ1-3, with D tentatively TRBD1 (6 bases). Germline V lookup: CDR1 MGHDK, CDR2 SYGVNS. Deletions cut 1 base from V and 0 bases from J, with 10 bases between. This CDR3 has 16 amino acids. The CDR3 DNA follows: TGTGCCAGCAGTGAATCTCGGACAGTCTCTGGAAACACCATATATTTT. It codes for CASSESRTVSGNTIYF.

The chain is built from TRBV27 and TRBJ2-5; a possible D gene is TRBD2 (6 bases). V was pared by 5 bases and J by 9 bases, with 19 bases between. Germline CDR1 MNHEY, CDR2 SMNVEV (reference sequence). CDR3 length: 14 amino acids. The CDR3 nucleotides read TGTGCCAGCAGTCAGGGACTGCCCGAGGGGCCCCAGTACTTC. Translation: CASSQGLPEGPQYF.

The chain employs TRBV9 and TRBJ1-3; TRBD1 matches 10 bases. CDR3 length equals 15 residues. V was pared by 5 bases and J by 2 bases, with 4 bases of the junction left unmatched. CDR1 and CDR2 (germline): SGDLS, YYNGEE. The CDR3 DNA reads TGTGCCAGCAGTGCAGGGACAGGGGCTGGAAACACCATATATTTT. Residues: CASSAGTGAGNTIYF.

V is TRBV19 and J is TRBJ1-2; D is perhaps TRBD1 (6 bases). V shed 2 bases and J shed 6 bases, with 16 bases lying between them. Germline V gene lookup returns CDR1 LNHDA and CDR2 SQIVND (reference sequence). The CDR3 is made up of 15 amino acids. The CDR3 DNA sequence: TGTGCCAGTAGTATAAGGGTCGGACAGATGGATGGCTACACCTTC. Its translation: CASSIRVGQMDGYTF.

The chain carries TRBV29-1 and TRBJ2-2, with a possible D match to TRBD1 (6 bases). CDR1 is SQVTM, CDR2 ANQGSEA, per germline. V shed 5 bases and J shed 4 bases, with 14 bases lying between them. The CDR3 totals 14 residues. The CDR3 region is CSVQVGRGTGELFF. CDR3 DNA sequence: TGCAGCGTTCAAGTCGGCAGGGGCACCGGGGAGCTGTTTTTT.

The genes are TRBV11-1 and TRBJ2-1, with 9 bases matching TRBD2. The length of the CDR3 is 15 residues. With V trimmed by 1 base and J by 8 bases, 6 bases remained unmatched. Germline CDR1 is SGHAT and CDR2 is FQDESV (reference sequence). CDR3 in amino acids: CASSLGGGRVHEQFF. The CDR3 coding sequence is TGTGCCAGCAGCTTAGGAGGCGGGAGGGTCCATGAGCAGTTCTTC.

The J gene is TRBJ2-5, the V gene TRBV5-1, with 7 positions matching TRBD1. The V gene's germline CDR1 is SGHRS and CDR2 YFSETQ. This CDR3 has 15 amino acids. The V gene end was trimmed by 3 bases and the J gene end by 1 base; junction bases not matched to a gene: 6. CDR3 in DNA: TGCGCCAGCAGCTGGGCCAGGACAGGCCAAGAGACCCAGTACTTC. Translation gives CASSWARTGQETQYF.

The rearrangement uses TRBV28 and TRBJ1-5; D is perhaps TRBD1 (6 bases). V was cut by 8 bases and J by 0 bases, with 14 bases left in between. The CDR3 totals 15 residues. Per germline, CDR1 MDHEN and CDR2 SYDVKM. The CDR3 is CASSNRDYSNQPQHF. DNA of the CDR3: TGTGCCAGCTCCAACAGGGATTATAGCAATCAGCCCCAGCATTTT.

This clone was picked up one time. The genes are TRBV19 and TRBJ2-7, with 12 bases lining up with TRBD1. The CDR3 sequence is 18 residues long. The V gene's germline CDR1 is LNHDA and CDR2 SQIVND (reference sequence). V was pared by 5 bases and J by 7 bases, with 18 bases of the junction left unmatched. The CDR3 DNA is TGTGCCAGTAGTTTAACCGGGACAGGGGGCAGCTTCGGGAGGGAGCAGTACTTC. Its protein product is CASSLTGTGGSFGREQYF.

This chain connects TRBV7-2 to TRBJ1-1, with D hard to call. The germline V and J ends were trimmed by 1 base and 1 base, with 7 bases remaining between them. Germline CDR1 and CDR2: SGHTA and FQGNSA. The CDR3 length is 14 residues. DNA of the CDR3: TGTGCCAGCAGCTTAGGTGCGGCGAACACTGAAGCTTTCTTT. It codes for CASSLGAANTEAFF.